The T cell receptor (beta chain) under discussion was sequenced for a study of T cells after yellow fever vaccination. TCRdb processed the 5' RACE reads anew with MiXCR; each CDR3 protein has one entry. The sample includes just under 600,000 distinct CDR3 sequences, less than 15% seen only once; the top ten take around an eighth. This clonotype has only a few counts. The ends were cut back, 4 bases at V and 5 bases at J, with 14 bases in the middle. Germline V gives CDR1 KGHDR, CDR2 SFDVKD. The CDR3 is 15 residues long. The chain couples TRBV24-1 to TRBJ2-1; D perhaps matches TRBD1 (7 bases). Sequenced here: PBMCs, sampled on the day of the yellow fever booster vaccination. The receptor's source is a man aged 30-40 years who received the YFV17D yellow fever vaccine. The CDR3 sequence is CATSEGGGANNEQFF. CDR3 sequence (DNA): TGTGCCACCAGTGAAGGGGGCGGGGCCAACAATGAGCAGTTCTTC.